The 24 T cell receptor beta chains in this list originate from one sample, sequenced in a study of blood T cell repertoires in COVID-19. Clones were sequenced by immunoSEQ multiplex PCR, and TCRdb holds only the in-frame ones, with some missing. The data show approximately 100,000 clones, around 87% seen once. The sample comprised peripheral blood. Receptors originate from a woman aged 25-40 years with acute or convalescent COVID-19.

The V and J genes are TRBV6-5 and TRBJ1-2, with 7 positions matching TRBD1. V was pared by 5 bases and J by 4 bases, with 7 bases of the junction left unmatched. The CDR3 runs to 14 residues. Germline CDR1 MNHEY, CDR2 SVGAGI. In DNA, the CDR3 is TGTGCCAGCAGTCCGGGACAGACCTTCTATGGCTACACCTTC. Translation gives CASSPGQTFYGYTF.

This clone has a handful of counts. The gene calls are TRBV4-2 and TRBJ2-7; 9 bases are shared with TRBD2. The junction had 7 bases not matched to a gene; V was cut back by 8 bases and J by 2 bases. This CDR3 region has 14 residues. Germline CDR1 and CDR2: LGHNA and YNFKEQ. CDR3 DNA sequence: TGTGCCAGCGGGACGCGGGGGGGAGCCTACGAGCAGTACTTC. Protein sequence: CASGTRGGAYEQYF.

V is TRBV7-2 and J is TRBJ2-1, with D perhaps matching TRBD2 (6 bases). From germline, CDR1 is SGHTA and CDR2 FQGNSA. V lost 1 base and J lost 2, with 12 bases in between. The CDR3 extends over 16 amino acids. CDR3 protein: CASSLDGGVAYNEQFF. CDR3 nucleotide sequence: TGTGCCAGCAGCTTAGATGGCGGGGTGGCCTACAATGAGCAGTTCTTC.

This clone was detected only once. The rearrangement uses TRBV2 and TRBJ1-2; 9 bases are a match to TRBD1. Trimming removed 2 bases from V and 7 bases from J; junction bases left unmatched: 8. CDR3 size: 15 residues. Per the germline V gene, CDR1 is SNHLY and CDR2 is FYNNEI. The CDR3 sequence: CASSERRDREGGYTF. For the CDR3, the DNA is TGTGCCAGCAGTGAACGCCGGGACAGGGAGGGTGGCTACACCTTC.

The rearrangement uses TRBV2 and TRBJ2-5; TRBD2 aligns across 7 bases. There are 15 residues in the CDR3. Trimming took 3 bases from V and 3 from J; bases not matched to a gene: 7. Germline lookup yields CDR1 SNHLY and CDR2 FYNNEI. The CDR3 DNA follows: TGTGCCAGCAGTGACGGGACCCGGGAGGAAGAGACCCAGTACTTC. Protein product: CASSDGTREEETQYF. Full variable domain (missing parts from reference TRBV2 and TRBJ2-5): EPEVTQTPSHQVTQMGQEVILRCVPISNHLYFYWYRQILGQKVEFLVSFYNNEISEKSEIFDDQFSVERPDGSNFTLKIRSTKLEDSAMYFCASSDGTREEETQYFGPGTRLLVL.

This chain connects TRBV7-3 to TRBJ2-3; D is possibly TRBD1 (6 bases). Germline assignment: CDR1 SGHTA and CDR2 FQGTGA. Trimming took off 4 bases at V and 5 bases at J, with 13 bases between the two ends. The CDR3 length is 14 residues. CDR3 region: CASSSQGGIDTQYF. The CDR3 DNA follows: TGTGCCAGCAGCTCACAGGGCGGTATAGATACGCAGTATTTT. Filled out from reference TRBV7-3 and TRBJ2-3, the complete variable domain reads GAGVSQTPSNKVTEKGKYVELRCDPISGHTALYWYRQSLGQGPEFLIYFQGTGAADDSGLPNDRFFAVRPEGSVSTLKIQRTERGDSAVYLCASSSQGGIDTQYFGPGTRLTVL.

The chain has TRBV9 and TRBJ1-3; a possible D gene is TRBD1 (6 bases). The length of the CDR3 is 18 residues. The V end lost 0 bases, the J end lost 0 bases, and 16 bases lay between the germline ends. Per the germline V gene, CDR1 is SGDLS and CDR2 is YYNGEE. Here the CDR3 reads CASSVAHRTALSGNTIYF. In DNA, the CDR3 is TGTGCCAGCAGCGTAGCCCATCGGACAGCACTCTCTGGAAACACCATATATTTT. Together with reference TRBV9 and TRBJ1-3, the CDR3 gives the full variable domain: DSGVTQTPKHLITATGQRVTLRCSPRSGDLSVYWYQQSLDQGLQFLIQYYNGEERAKGNILERFSAQQFPDLHSELNLSSLELGDSALYFCASSVAHRTALSGNTIYFGEGSWLTVV.

The chain joins TRBV30 to TRBJ1-2; D is possibly TRBD1 (5 bases). Germline-derived CDR1 and CDR2 are GTSNPN and SVGIG (reference sequence). There are 12 residues in the CDR3. With 3 bases removed from V and 4 bases from J, the gap between germline ends came to 9 bases. The CDR3 DNA sequence: TGTGCCTGGAGGGGGGACTTCTATGGCTACACCTTC. It yields the protein CAWRGDFYGYTF.

V gene TRBV5-1 combines with J gene TRBJ2-7; a possible D gene is TRBD2 (5 bases). This CDR3 spans 13 amino acids. The ends were cut back, 7 bases at V and 3 bases at J, with 14 bases in the middle. The germline CDR1 and CDR2 sequences are SGHRS and YFSETQ. CDR3 amino acids: CASGGPTGYEQYF. CDR3 DNA sequence: TGCGCCAGCGGAGGTCCCACGGGCTACGAGCAGTACTTC.

The chain joins TRBV2 to TRBJ2-4; 8 bases map to TRBD2. V dropped 8 bases and J dropped 9; count of bases not matched to a gene: 6. CDR3 length: 12 residues. Germline-derived CDR1 and CDR2 are SNHLY and FYNNEI. CDR3: CASRTSKPIQYF. The CDR3 bases are TGTGCCAGCCGGACTAGCAAGCCCATTCAGTACTTC.

V usage is TRBV28 and J usage is TRBJ1-5; 7 bases map to TRBD1. Trimming cost V 6 bases and J 4 bases; bases outside gene matches: 9. CDR1 and CDR2 (germline): MDHEN, SYDVKM. The CDR3 totals 15 residues. The CDR3 loop is CASSRTGLSNQPQHF. The CDR3 nucleotides are TGTGCCAGCAGCCGGACAGGATTGTCGAATCAGCCCCAGCATTTT. The variable domain in full, with the rest retrieved from reference TRBV28 and TRBJ1-5, is DVKVTQSSRYLVKRTGEKVFLECVQDMDHENMFWYRQDPGLGLRLIYFSYDVKMKEKGDIPEGYSVSREKKERFSLILESASTNQTSMYLCASSRTGLSNQPQHFGDGTRLSIL.

The chain uses TRBV19 and TRBJ2-1, with TRBD2 matching 10 bases. V lost 7 bases and J lost 5; bases outside the gene matches: 11. The CDR3 is made up of 16 amino acids. Germline values: CDR1 LNHDA, CDR2 SQIVND (reference sequence). DNA of the CDR3: TGTGCCAGTACGGCGGCTAGCGGGGGACCTCACAATGAGCAGTTCTTC. Translating it yields CASTAASGGPHNEQFF.

The V and J genes are TRBV15 and TRBJ2-7; D may be TRBD1 (6 bases). The V end was cut by 1 base, the J end by 4 bases, with 8 bases between. There are 13 residues in the CDR3. Germline V lookup: CDR1 LNHNV, CDR2 YYDKDF (reference sequence). CDR3 sequence reads: CATSRGGQYEQYF. The CDR3 DNA reads TGTGCCACCAGCAGAGGCGGACAGTACGAGCAGTACTTC. The entire variable domain, with the rest obtained from reference TRBV15 and TRBJ2-7, is as follows: DAMVIQNPRYQVTQFGKPVTLSCSQTLNHNVMYWYQQKSSQAPKLLFHYYDKDFNNEADTPDNFQSRRPNTSFCFLDIRSPGLGDTAMYLCATSRGGQYEQYFGPGTRLTVT.

V and J are TRBV7-8 and TRBJ2-7; TRBD1 matches 8 bases. The ends lost 5 bases at V and 2 bases at J; junction bases unmatched: 5. Looked up from germline, CDR1 is SGHVS and CDR2 is FQNEAQ. CDR3 length: 14 residues. CDR3 region: CASSKTGVPYEQYF. The CDR3 bases are TGTGCCAGCAGCAAGACAGGGGTCCCCTACGAGCAGTACTTC.

The gene calls are TRBV6-5 and TRBJ2-7; D is perhaps TRBD2 (5 bases). The germline CDR1 and CDR2 sequences are MNHEY and SVGAGI. This CDR3 has 13 residues. Between the trimmed V and J ends, which lost 2 bases and 3 bases, there was a span of 8 bases. The CDR3 nucleotides read TGTGCCAGCAGTTACGGGAGAGACTACGAGCAGTACTTC. This sequence encodes CASSYGRDYEQYF.

The chain is built from TRBV9 and TRBJ2-2, with D possibly TRBD1 on 6 matching bases. Trimming removed 3 bases at V and 2 bases at J, with 14 bases between. CDR1 and CDR2 (germline): SGDLS, YYNGEE. CDR3 length: 16 residues. DNA for the CDR3: TGTGCCAGCAGCGCAACCGGGACACATAACACCGGGGAGCTGTTTTTT. It translates to CASSATGTHNTGELFF.

The J gene is TRBJ2-1, the V gene TRBV23-1, with 9 positions matching TRBD1. TRBV23-1 is an ORF, with its function uncertain. With V trimmed by 8 bases and J by 7 bases, 12 bases remained unmatched. This CDR3 spans 15 amino acids. The CDR3 sequence: CASDVEDRGKNEQFF. The CDR3, as DNA: TGCGCCAGCGATGTTGAGGACAGGGGTAAGAATGAGCAGTTCTTC.

The V gene is TRBV28, the J gene TRBJ2-2; D remains unclear. The germline V and J ends were trimmed by 6 bases and 4 bases, with 9 bases remaining between them. Germline values: CDR1 MDHEN, CDR2 SYDVKM. The CDR3 contains 13 residues. CDR3 loop: CASSRWSTGELFF. CDR3 sequence (DNA): TGTGCCAGCAGCAGATGGAGCACCGGGGAGCTGTTTTTT.

This chain uses TRBV2 with TRBJ2-3, with 8 bases fitting TRBD1. The CDR3 runs 16 residues. Trimming at V came to 4 bases and at J to 1 base, leaving 7 bases not matched to a gene. Germline V gene sequence: CDR1 SNHLY, CDR2 FYNNEI. The CDR3 nucleotides read TGTGCCAGCAGTGGGACAGGGAGGTGGGGCACAGATACGCAGTATTTT. This gives the protein CASSGTGRWGTDTQYF. The full variable domain, with the rest looked up from reference TRBV2 and TRBJ2-3, is EPEVTQTPSHQVTQMGQEVILRCVPISNHLYFYWYRQILGQKVEFLVSFYNNEISEKSEIFDDQFSVERPDGSNFTLKIRSTKLEDSAMYFCASSGTGRWGTDTQYFGPGTRLTVL.

V and J are TRBV28 and TRBJ2-2; D possibly corresponds to TRBD1 (5 bases). In germline, CDR1 is MDHEN, CDR2 SYDVKM. V was shortened by 6 bases and J by 4 bases, with 18 bases between the two germline ends. The CDR3 contains 16 residues. The CDR3 is CASRPNGQGFTGELFF. The CDR3, as DNA: TGTGCCAGCAGACCTAACGGGCAGGGATTCACCGGGGAGCTGTTTTTT.

This clone was counted a few times. The chain has TRBV11-2 and TRBJ1-6; D might be TRBD1 (5 bases). From germline, CDR1 is SGHAT and CDR2 FQNNGV. Trimming removed 1 base at V and 16 bases at J, with 11 bases between. The CDR3 consists of 12 residues. CDR3 sequence reads: CASSLAGNRLHF. The CDR3 DNA is TGTGCCAGCAGCTTAGCAGGGAACCGACTCCACTTT.

The chain recombines TRBV11-2 with TRBJ2-7; TRBD2 is a possible D gene (5 bases). The CDR3 length is 12 residues. The ends were cut back, 6 bases at V and 7 bases at J, with 13 bases in the middle. Germline-derived CDR1 and CDR2 are SGHAT and FQNNGV. The CDR3 spells CASSWRVWEQYF. The CDR3 DNA follows: TGTGCCAGCAGTTGGCGGGTATGGGAGCAGTACTTC.

The CDR3 region has the DNA TGCGCCAGCAGCCTAGGACAGGGGACCGACGAGCAGTACTTC. Its translation: CASSLGQGTDEQYF. The chain joins TRBV4-1 to TRBJ2-7, with TRBD1 identical over 9 bases. The CDR3 contains 14 residues. Per the germline V gene, CDR1 is MGHRA and CDR2 is YSYEKL. The V segment lost 4 bases and the J segment 5 bases; nucleotides outside the gene matches: 6.

The chain links TRBV14 to TRBJ2-7; 7 nucleotides match TRBD2. Germline V CDR1 and CDR2: SGHDN, FVKESK. This CDR3 region has 15 residues. Trimming removed 0 bases from V and 3 bases from J; junction bases left unmatched: 5. The CDR3 here is CASSQEWGGDYEQYF. DNA for the CDR3: TGTGCCAGCAGCCAAGAATGGGGGGGAGACTACGAGCAGTACTTC.